This T cell receptor beta chain was observed in a study of control samples from healthy donors and cancer patients. Libraries were prepared by immunoSEQ multiplex PCR; TCRdb keeps only in-frame clonotypes and omits some of them. The repertoire holds about 170,000 clones, with just over 90% as singletons. Germline lookup yields CDR1 MNHEY and CDR2 SMNVEV (reference sequence). V was cut by 5 bases and J by 7 bases, with 23 bases left in between. The CDR3 is 16 amino acids. The origin of this receptor is a woman aged 55-70 years in good health. The genes are TRBV27 and TRBJ1-1; D unclear. Sequenced sample: blood. Written as DNA, the CDR3 is TGTGCCAGCAGTACCCTGGCACAGCTGAGTAACCGTGAAGCTTTCTTT. It yields the protein CASSTLAQLSNREAFF.